The T cell receptor beta chain under discussion was sequenced for a study of T cell repertoires in ileal Crohn's disease. Across the whole study: All patients had surgery for stricturing (approximately 60%) or penetrating (39%) disease. The M0 sample came from the inflamed ileal portion of the resected specimen. The study, taken as a whole, reports: All patients with clonality above 26.8% had endoscopic recurrence. Sorted CD8 T cells held more high-frequency clones than CD4.

Time point in this sample: inflamed ileum from the surgical specimen. With 7 bases removed from V and 6 bases from J, the gap between germline ends came to 13 bases. The CDR3 length is 13 residues. Germline CDR1 LNHDA, CDR2 SQIVND (reference sequence). Sequencing used immunoSEQ multiplex PCR; TCRdb keeps in-frame clones, though not all of them. This sample has 16,000 or so clones; more than 90% occur once, and the top ten carry about 7.1%. In regard to this clone: Its antigen is not known.

The rearrangement links TRBV19 to TRBJ1-5; D is unresolved. Material: ileal tissue. The TCR originated in an adult with Crohn's disease. DNA for the CDR3: TGTGCCAGTACCCTCGATCGACTTCAGCCCCAGCATTTT. Translating it yields CASTLDRLQPQHF.